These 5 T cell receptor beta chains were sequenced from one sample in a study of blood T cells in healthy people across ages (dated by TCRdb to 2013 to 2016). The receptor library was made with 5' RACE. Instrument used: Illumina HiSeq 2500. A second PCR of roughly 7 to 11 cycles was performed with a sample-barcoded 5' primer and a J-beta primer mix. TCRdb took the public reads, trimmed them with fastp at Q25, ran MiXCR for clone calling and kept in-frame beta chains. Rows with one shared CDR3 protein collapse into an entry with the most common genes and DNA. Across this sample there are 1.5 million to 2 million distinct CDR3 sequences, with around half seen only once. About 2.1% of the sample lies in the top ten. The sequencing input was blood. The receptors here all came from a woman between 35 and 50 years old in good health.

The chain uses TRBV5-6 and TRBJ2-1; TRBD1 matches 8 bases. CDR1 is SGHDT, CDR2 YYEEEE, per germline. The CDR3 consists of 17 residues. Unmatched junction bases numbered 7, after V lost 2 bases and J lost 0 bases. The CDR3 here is CASSFPGGTSSYNEQFF. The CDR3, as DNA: TGTGCCAGCAGCTTCCCAGGGGGCACGAGCTCCTACAATGAGCAGTTCTTC.

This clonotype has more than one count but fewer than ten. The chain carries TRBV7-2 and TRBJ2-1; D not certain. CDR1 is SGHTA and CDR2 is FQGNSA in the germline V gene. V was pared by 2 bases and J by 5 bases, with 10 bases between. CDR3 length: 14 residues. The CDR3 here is CASSLMTTNNEQFF. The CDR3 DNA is TGTGCCAGCAGCTTAATGACGACGAACAATGAGCAGTTCTTC.

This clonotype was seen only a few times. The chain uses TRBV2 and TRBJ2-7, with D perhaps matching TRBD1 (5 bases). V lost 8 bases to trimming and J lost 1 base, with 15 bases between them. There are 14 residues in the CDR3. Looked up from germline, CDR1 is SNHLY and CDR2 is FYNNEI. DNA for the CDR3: TGTGCCAGCGTGTCAGGGCAGGAATCCTACGAGCAGTACTTC. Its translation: CASVSGQESYEQYF.

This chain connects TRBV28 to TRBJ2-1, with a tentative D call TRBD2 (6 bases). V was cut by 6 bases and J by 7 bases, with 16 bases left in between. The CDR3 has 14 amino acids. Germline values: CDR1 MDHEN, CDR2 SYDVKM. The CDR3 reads CASSPTSPRNEQFF. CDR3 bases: TGTGCCAGCAGCCCGACTAGTCCGAGGAATGAGCAGTTCTTC.

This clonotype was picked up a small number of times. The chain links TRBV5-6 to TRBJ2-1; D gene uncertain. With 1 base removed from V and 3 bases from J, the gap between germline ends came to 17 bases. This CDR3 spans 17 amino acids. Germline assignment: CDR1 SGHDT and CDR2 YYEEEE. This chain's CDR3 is CASSLRFPGRFYNEQFF. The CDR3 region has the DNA TGTGCCAGCAGCTTGCGCTTCCCAGGACGGTTCTACAATGAGCAGTTCTTC. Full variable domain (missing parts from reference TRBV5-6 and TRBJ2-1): DAGVTQSPTHLIKTRGQQVTLRCSPKSGHDTVSWYQQALGQGPQFIFQYYEEEERQRGNFPDRFSGHQFPNYSSELNVNALLLGDSALYLCASSLRFPGRFYNEQFFGPGTRLTVL.